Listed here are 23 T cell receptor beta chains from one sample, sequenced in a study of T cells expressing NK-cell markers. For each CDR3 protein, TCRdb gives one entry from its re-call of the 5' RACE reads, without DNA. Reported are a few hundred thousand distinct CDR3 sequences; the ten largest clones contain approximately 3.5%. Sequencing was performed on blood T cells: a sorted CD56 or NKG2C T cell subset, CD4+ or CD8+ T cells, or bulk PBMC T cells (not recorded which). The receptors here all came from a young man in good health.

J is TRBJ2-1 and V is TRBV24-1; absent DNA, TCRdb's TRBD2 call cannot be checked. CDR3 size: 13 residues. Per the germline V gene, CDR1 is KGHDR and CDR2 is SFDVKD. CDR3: CAAAAGGDNEQFF.

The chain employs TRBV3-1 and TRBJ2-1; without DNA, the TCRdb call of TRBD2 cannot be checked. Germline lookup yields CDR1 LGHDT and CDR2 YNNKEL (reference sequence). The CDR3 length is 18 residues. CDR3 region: CASSGWDPSGRSYNEQFF.

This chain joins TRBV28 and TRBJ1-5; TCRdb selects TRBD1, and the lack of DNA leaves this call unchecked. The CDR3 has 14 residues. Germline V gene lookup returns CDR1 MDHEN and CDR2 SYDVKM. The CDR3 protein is CASSFGDGNQPQHF.

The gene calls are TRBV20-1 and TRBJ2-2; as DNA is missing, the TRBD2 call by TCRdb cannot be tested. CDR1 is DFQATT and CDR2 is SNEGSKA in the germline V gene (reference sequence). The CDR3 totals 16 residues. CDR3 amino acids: CSAWVTSGRSTGELFF.

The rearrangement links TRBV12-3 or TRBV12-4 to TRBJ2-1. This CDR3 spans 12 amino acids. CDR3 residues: CATRLSYNEQFF.

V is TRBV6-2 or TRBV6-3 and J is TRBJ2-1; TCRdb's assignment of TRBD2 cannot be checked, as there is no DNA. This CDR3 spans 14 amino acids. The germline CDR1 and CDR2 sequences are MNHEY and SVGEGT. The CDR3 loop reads CASSALDFHNEQFF.

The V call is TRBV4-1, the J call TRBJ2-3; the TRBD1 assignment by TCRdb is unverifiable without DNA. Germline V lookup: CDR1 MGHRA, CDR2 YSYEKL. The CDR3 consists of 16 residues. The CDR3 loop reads CASSQDRQGDTDTQYF.

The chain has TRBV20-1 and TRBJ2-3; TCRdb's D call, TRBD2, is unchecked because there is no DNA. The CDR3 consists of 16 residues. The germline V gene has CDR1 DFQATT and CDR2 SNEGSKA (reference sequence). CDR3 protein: CSASRLAGAGADTQYF.

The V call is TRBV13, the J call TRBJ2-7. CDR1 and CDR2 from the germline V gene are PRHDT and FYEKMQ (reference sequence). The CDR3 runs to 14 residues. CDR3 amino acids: CASSLSRISYEQYF.

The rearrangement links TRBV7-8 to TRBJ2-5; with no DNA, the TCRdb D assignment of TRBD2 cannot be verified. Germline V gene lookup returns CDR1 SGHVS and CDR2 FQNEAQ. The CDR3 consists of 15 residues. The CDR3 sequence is CASSPLREHRETQYF.

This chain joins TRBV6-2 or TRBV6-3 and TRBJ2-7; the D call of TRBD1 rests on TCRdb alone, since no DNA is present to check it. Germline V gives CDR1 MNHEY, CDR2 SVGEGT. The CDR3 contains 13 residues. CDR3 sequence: CASCVAGSHEQYF.

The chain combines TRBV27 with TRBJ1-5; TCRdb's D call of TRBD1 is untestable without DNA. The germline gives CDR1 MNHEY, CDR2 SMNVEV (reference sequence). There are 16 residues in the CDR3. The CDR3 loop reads CASSSHQGGTNQPQHF.

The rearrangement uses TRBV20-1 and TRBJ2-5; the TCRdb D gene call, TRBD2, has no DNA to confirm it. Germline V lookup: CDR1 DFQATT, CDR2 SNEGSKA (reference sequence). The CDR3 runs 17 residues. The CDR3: CSARGLAGEEVRETQYF.

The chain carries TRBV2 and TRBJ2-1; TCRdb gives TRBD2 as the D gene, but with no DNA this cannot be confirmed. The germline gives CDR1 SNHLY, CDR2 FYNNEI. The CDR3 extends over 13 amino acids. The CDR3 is CASSDSDFHEQFF.

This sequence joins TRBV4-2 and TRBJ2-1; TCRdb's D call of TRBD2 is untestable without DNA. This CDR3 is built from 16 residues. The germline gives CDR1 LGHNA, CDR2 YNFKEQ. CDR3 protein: CASSQDASGNYNEQFF.

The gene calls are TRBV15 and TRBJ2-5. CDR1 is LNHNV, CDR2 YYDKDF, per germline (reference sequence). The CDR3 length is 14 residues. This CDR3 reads CATSRDTPFETQYF. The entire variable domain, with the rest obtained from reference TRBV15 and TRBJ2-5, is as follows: DAMVIQNPRYQVTQFGKPVTLSCSQTLNHNVMYWYQQKSSQAPKLLFHYYDKDFNNEADTPDNFQSRRPNTSFCFLDIRSPGLGDTAMYLCATSRDTPFETQYFGPGTRLLVL.

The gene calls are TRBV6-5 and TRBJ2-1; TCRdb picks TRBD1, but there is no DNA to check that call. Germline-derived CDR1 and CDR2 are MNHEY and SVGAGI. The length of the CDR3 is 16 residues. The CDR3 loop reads CASSSGTVKSYNEQFF.

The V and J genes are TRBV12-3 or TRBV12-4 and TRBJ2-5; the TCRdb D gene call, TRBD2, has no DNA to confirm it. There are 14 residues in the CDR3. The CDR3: CASSPPGTSGTQYF.

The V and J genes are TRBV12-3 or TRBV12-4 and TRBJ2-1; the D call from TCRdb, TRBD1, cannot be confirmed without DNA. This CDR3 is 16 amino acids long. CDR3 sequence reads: CASSSSGLPPGNEQFF.

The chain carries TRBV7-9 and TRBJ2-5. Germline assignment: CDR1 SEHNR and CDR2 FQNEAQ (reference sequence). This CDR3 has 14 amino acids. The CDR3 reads CASSGTLYQETQYF.

The CDR3 loop reads CASSLATGVDNQPQHF. The chain links TRBV12-3 or TRBV12-4 to TRBJ1-5; the TCRdb D gene call, TRBD1, has no DNA to confirm it. This CDR3 is built from 16 residues.

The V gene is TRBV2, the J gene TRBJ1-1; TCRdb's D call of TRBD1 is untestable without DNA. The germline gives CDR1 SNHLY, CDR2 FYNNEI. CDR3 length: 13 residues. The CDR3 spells CASSPGTNTEAFF.

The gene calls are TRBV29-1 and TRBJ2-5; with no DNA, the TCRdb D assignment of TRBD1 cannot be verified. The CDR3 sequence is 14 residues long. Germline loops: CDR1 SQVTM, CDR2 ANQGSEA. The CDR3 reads CSVEGTGESETQYF.